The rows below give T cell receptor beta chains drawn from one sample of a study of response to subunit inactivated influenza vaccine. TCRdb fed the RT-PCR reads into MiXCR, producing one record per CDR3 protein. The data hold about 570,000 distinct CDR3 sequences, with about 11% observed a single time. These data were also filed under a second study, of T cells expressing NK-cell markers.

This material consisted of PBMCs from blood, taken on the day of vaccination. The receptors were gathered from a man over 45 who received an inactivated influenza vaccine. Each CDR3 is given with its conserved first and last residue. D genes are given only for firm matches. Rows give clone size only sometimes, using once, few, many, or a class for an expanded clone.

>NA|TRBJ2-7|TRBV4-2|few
CASSQAESYEQYF
TGTGCCAGCAGCCAAGCAGAGTCCTACGAGCAGTACTTC
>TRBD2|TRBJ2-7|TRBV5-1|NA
CASSFWASGGLTPYEQYF
TGCGCCAGCAGCTTTTGGGCTAGCGGGGGGCTCACTCCCTACGAGCAGTACTTC
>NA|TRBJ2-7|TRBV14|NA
CASSQDIIGGITYEQYF
TGTGCCAGCAGCCAAGATATAATAGGAGGAATTACCTACGAGCAGTACTTC
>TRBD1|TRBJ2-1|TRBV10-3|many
CAISDPRDRGGNEQFF
TGTGCCATCAGTGATCCCCGCGACAGGGGGGGAAATGAGCAGTTCTTC
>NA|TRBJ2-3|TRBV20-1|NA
CSARGILREEEVPDTQYF
TGCAGTGCTAGGGGTATTTTGAGGGAGGAGGAAGTCCCAGATACGCAGTATTTT
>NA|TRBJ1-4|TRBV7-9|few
CASSLYGVRDEKLFF
TGTGCCAGCAGCTTATATGGGGTTCGTGACGAAAAACTGTTTTTT
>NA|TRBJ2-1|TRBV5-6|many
CASSSAGWAIDNEQFF
TGTGCCAGCAGCTCGGCCGGGTGGGCGATAGACAATGAGCAGTTCTTC
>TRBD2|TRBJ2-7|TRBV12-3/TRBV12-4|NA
CASSRLAGGYEQYF
TGTGCCAGCAGCCGACTAGCGGGAGGGTACGAGCAGTACTTC
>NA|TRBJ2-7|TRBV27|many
CASRDQGRYPYEQYF
TGTGCCAGCAGAGATCAGGGGAGGTACCCCTACGAGCAGTACTTC
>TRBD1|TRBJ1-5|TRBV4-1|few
CASSSGTGVFQPQHF
TGCGCCAGCAGTTCCGGGACAGGGGTTTTTCAGCCCCAGCATTTT
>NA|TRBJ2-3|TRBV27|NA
CASSLSIQADTQYF
TGTGCCAGCAGTTTAAGTATACAGGCAGATACGCAGTATTTT
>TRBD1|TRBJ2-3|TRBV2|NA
CASKMTGGSDTQYF
TGTGCCAGCAAGATGACAGGGGGCTCAGATACGCAGTATTTT
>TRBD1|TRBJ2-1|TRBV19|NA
CASSSGQWNEQFF
TGTGCCAGTAGTTCGGGACAGTGGAATGAGCAGTTCTTC
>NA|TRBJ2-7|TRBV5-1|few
CASSLVQDYEQYF
TGCGCCAGCAGCTTGGTACAGGACTACGAGCAGTACTTC
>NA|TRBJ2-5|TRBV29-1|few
CSVEDQGRGDPQETQYF
TGCAGCGTTGAAGATCAGGGCAGGGGAGACCCCCAAGAGACCCAGTACTTC
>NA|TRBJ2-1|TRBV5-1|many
CASSTGTAYNEQFF
TGCGCCAGCAGTACCGGGACTGCCTACAATGAGCAGTTCTTC
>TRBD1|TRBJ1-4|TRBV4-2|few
CASSHRQGGNEKLFF
TGTGCCAGCAGCCACCGACAGGGCGGGAATGAAAAACTGTTTTTT
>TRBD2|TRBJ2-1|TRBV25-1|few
CASTNTSGGANEQFF
TGTGCCAGCACCAATACTAGCGGGGGGGCCAATGAGCAGTTCTTC
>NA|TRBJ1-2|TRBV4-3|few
CASSQEAANYGYTF
TGCGCCAGCAGCCAAGAGGCTGCGAACTATGGCTACACCTTC
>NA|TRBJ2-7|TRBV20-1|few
CSARVTGLYEQYF
TGCAGTGCTAGAGTGACAGGACTCTACGAGCAGTACTTC
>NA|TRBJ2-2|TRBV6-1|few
CASIPGELFF
TGTGCCAGCATTCCGGGGGAGCTGTTTTTT
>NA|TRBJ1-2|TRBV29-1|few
CSVALWEGEGYTF
TGCAGCGTTGCTTTGTGGGAGGGGGAGGGCTACACCTTC
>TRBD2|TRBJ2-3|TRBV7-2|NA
CASSLAGRASGNDF
TGTGCCAGCAGCTTAGCGGGGAGGGCTAGCGGGAATGATTTT
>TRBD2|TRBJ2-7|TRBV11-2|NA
CASSPGTSGRTAYEQYF
TGTGCCAGCAGCCCCGGGACTAGCGGGAGGACTGCCTACGAGCAGTACTTC
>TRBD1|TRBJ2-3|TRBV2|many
CASVRDSLSTDTQYF
TGTGCCAGCGTCCGGGACAGCCTTAGCACAGATACGCAGTATTTT
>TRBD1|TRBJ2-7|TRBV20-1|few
CSAPTGPPYEQYF
TGCAGTGCCCCGACAGGGCCTCCCTACGAGCAGTACTTC
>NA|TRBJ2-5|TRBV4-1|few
CASSLGRRGAGETQYF
TGCGCCAGCAGCCTCGGAAGGAGGGGGGCCGGGGAGACCCAGTACTTC
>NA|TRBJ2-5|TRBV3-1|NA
CASSLRDLETQYF
TGTGCCAGCAGCCTCCGCGACCTCGAGACCCAGTACTTC
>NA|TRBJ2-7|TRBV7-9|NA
CASSLFIRAPYEQYF
TGTGCCAGCAGCTTATTTATTAGGGCCCCCTACGAGCAGTACTTC
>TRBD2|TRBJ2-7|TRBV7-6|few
CASSLREGDGLAYEQYF
TGTGCCAGCAGCTTAAGGGAGGGTGATGGACTAGCTTACGAGCAGTACTTC
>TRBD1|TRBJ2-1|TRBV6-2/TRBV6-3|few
CASSYSRDRDYNEQFF
TGTGCCAGCAGTTACTCCCGGGACAGGGACTACAATGAGCAGTTCTTC
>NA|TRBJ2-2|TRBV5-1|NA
CASSPGHTNTGELFF
TGCGCCAGCAGCCCCGGACATACGAACACCGGGGAGCTGTTTTTT
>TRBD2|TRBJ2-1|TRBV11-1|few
CASSFLFPGLAVSSYNEQFF
TGTGCCAGCAGCTTTTTATTTCCAGGACTAGCGGTGAGCTCCTACAATGAGCAGTTCTTC
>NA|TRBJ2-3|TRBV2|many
CASGTHIEASTDTQYF
TGTGCCAGCGGTACTCACATCGAGGCTAGCACAGATACGCAGTATTTT
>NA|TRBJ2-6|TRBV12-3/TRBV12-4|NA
CASRLATGRSGANVLTF
TGTGCCAGCAGGCTTGCCACAGGACGCTCTGGGGCCAACGTCCTGACTTTC
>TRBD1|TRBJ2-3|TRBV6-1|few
CASGTGGSDTQYF
TGTGCCAGCGGGACAGGGGGTTCAGATACGCAGTATTTT
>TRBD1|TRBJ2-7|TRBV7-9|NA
CASSRRQGYGAEQYF
TGTGCCAGCAGCCGCCGACAGGGATATGGTGCCGAGCAGTACTTC